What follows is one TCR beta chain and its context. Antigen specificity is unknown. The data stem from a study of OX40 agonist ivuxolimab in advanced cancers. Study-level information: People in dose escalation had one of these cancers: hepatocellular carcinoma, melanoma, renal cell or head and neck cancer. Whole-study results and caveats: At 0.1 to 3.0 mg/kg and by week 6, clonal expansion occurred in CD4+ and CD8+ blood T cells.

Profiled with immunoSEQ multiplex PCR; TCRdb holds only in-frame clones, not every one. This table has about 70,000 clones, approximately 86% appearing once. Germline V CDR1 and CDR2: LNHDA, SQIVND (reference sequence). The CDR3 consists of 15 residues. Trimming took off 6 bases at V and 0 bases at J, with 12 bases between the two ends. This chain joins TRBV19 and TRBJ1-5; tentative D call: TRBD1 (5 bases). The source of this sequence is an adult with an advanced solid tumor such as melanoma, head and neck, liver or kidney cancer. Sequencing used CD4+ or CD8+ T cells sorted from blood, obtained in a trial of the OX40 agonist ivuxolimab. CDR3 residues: CASRTGLYSNQPQHF. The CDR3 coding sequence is TGTGCCAGTAGAACGGGACTTTATAGCAATCAGCCCCAGCATTTT. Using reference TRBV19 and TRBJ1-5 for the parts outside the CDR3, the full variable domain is DGGITQSPKYLFRKEGQNVTLSCEQNLNHDAMYWYRQDPGQGLRLIYYSQIVNDFQKGDIAEGYSVSREKKESFPLTVTSAQKNPTAFYLCASRTGLYSNQPQHFGDGTRLSIL.